The 10 T cell receptor beta chains below come from one sample, sequenced in a study of T cell changes during pregnancy in multiple sclerosis. Profiling relied on immunoSEQ multiplex PCR, and the TCRdb table lists in-frame clones only, not all of them. The data show about 40,000 clones, 75% to 95% seen once. The sequencing here drew on CD8+ T cells from peripheral blood mononuclear cells, taken before pregnancy. The source of these receptors is a female donor with multiple sclerosis, enrolled in a pregnancy study.

V usage is TRBV7-8 and J usage is TRBJ1-4; perhaps TRBD1 as D (6 bases). Trimming took 1 base from V and 6 from J, leaving 9 bases between them. Germline V CDR1 and CDR2: SGHVS, FQNEAQ. This CDR3 region has 14 residues. Written as DNA, the CDR3 is TGTGCCAGCAGCTTAGGGTCAGGGGATGAAAAACTGTTTTTT. It is translated as CASSLGSGDEKLFF. Filled out from reference TRBV7-8 and TRBJ1-4, the complete variable domain reads GAGVSQSPRYKVAKRGQDVALRCDPISGHVSLFWYQQALGQGPEFLTYFQNEAQLDKSGLPSDRFFAERPEGSVSTLKIQRTQQEDSAVYLCASSLGSGDEKLFFGSGTQLSVL.

The chain uses TRBV7-9 and TRBJ2-1, with 8 nucleotides matching TRBD2. This CDR3 spans 13 amino acids. V shed 11 bases, J shed 4 bases, and the junction held 7 bases outside the gene matches. Germline CDR1 reads SEHNR; CDR2 reads FQNEAQ (reference sequence). In DNA form, the CDR3 reads TGTGCCTGCATGAGCGGGAGTTACAATGAGCAGTTCTTC. This translates into CACMSGSYNEQFF.

The V call is TRBV7-2, the J call TRBJ1-5, with D hard to call. V lost 1 base and J lost 2, with 9 bases in between. The CDR3 is made up of 15 amino acids. The germline V gene encodes CDR1 SGHTA and CDR2 FQGNSA. CDR3 loop: CASSLVDSGNQPQHF. CDR3 DNA sequence: TGTGCCAGCAGCTTAGTGGACTCAGGCAATCAGCCCCAGCATTTT.

This sequence joins TRBV30 and TRBJ2-4; 9 nucleotides align to TRBD2. The CDR3 runs 20 residues. CDR1 is GTSNPN, CDR2 SVGIG, per germline (reference sequence). V was clipped by 5 bases and J by 0 bases; unmatched bases: 20. The CDR3 bases are TGTGCCTGGTACCCTGCGACTAGCGGCATGCCTCCCTTAGCCAAAAACATTCAGTACTTC. Protein sequence: CAWYPATSGMPPLAKNIQYF.

This clone was counted a single time. The chain recombines TRBV19 with TRBJ2-1; 10 bases are a match to TRBD2. This CDR3 contains 15 residues. The germline CDR1 and CDR2 sequences are LNHDA and SQIVND (reference sequence). The V segment lost 5 bases and the J segment 2 bases; nucleotides outside the gene matches: 3. This chain's CDR3 is CASSAGLAPYNEQFF. CDR3 DNA: TGTGCCAGTAGTGCGGGACTAGCGCCCTACAATGAGCAGTTCTTC.

This chain connects TRBV5-3 to TRBJ2-7; 8 bases agree with TRBD2. TRBV5-3 qualifies as an ORF whose function is uncertain. The CDR3 runs 15 residues. J lost 6 bases, V lost 5 bases, and 13 bases had no gene match. The CDR3 region has the DNA TGTGCCAGAAGTTCTGCGGGAGGCCCCTCTGGCGAGCAGTACTTC. It yields the protein CARSSAGGPSGEQYF.

On this clone itself: The junction and the germline gene differ at one end; a read error may be behind it. CDR3 nucleotides: TGTGCCAGCAGCAAAGAGGGACTAGCGACCACAAGACAAGGGACCCAGTACTTC. This gives the protein CASSKEGLATTRQGTQYF. This chain links TRBV14 with TRBJ2-5; 10 bases match TRBD2. The germline V gene has CDR1 SGHDN and CDR2 FVKESK. The CDR3 runs to 18 residues.

This chain connects TRBV27 to TRBJ1-2; 7 bases align to TRBD1. From germline, CDR1 is MNHEY and CDR2 SMNVEV (reference sequence). The V gene end was trimmed by 3 bases and the J gene end by 0 bases; junction bases not matched to a gene: 7. This CDR3 region has 16 residues. This chain's CDR3 is CASSLGQSTPNYGYTF. The DNA for the CDR3 is TGTGCCAGCAGTTTGGGACAGTCTACACCTAACTATGGCTACACCTTC.

This clone was seen only once. V and J are TRBV4-1 and TRBJ2-7; 7 bases align to TRBD1. The CDR3 loop spans 12 amino acids. Germline values: CDR1 MGHRA, CDR2 YSYEKL. J lost 5 bases, V lost 6 bases, and 4 bases had no gene match. The CDR3 region has the DNA TGCGCCAGCAGTAAACAGGGGAACGAGCAGTACTTC. Amino acids: CASSKQGNEQYF.

V is TRBV9 and J is TRBJ2-6, with a possible D match to TRBD1 (6 bases). Germline CDR1 and CDR2: SGDLS and YYNGEE. Trimming took off 4 bases at V and 0 bases at J, with 17 bases between the two ends. The CDR3 has 18 residues. In DNA, the CDR3 is TGTGCCAGCAGCCCCCGTTTCACGGACAGCTCTGGGGCCAACGTCCTGACTTTC. Translating gives CASSPRFTDSSGANVLTF.